This TCR beta chain was identified during a study of CXCR3-negative and CXCR3-positive naive CD8 T cells (dated by TCRdb to about 2019). At the level of the whole study: About 150 million TRB reads were obtained in total, roughly 1.5 +/- 0.3 million reads per library. Diversity and physicochemical repertoire analyses were performed on 11 donors pooled from two independent experiments. The TRBV-TRBJ cluster analysis covered naive subsets from about 5 donors and memory cells from 3 donors. What the authors observed across the whole study: TRB CDR3s from CXCR3-positive naive cells showed higher hydrophobicity (lower Kidera factor 4), lower energy, and higher strength and volume indices than CXCR3-negative naive cells. Repertoire diversity was comparably high in both naive subsets but much lower in memory CD8+ T cells. Because surface CD5, which is linked to self-reactivity in mice, was comparable between the naive subsets, TCR interaction strength was also inferred from the physicochemical properties of TRB CDR3s. Freshly isolated PBMCs were used for most assays because CXCR3 expression went down partially after cryopreservation. Naive CXCR3-negative and CXCR3-positive cells from the same donor showed similar TRBV-TRBJ usage, whereas memory cells showed distinct patterns.

Each CD8+ T cell subset was flow-sorted in triplicate, and some 300,000 cells per subset were placed directly into RLT lysis buffer. To exclude memory contaminants, naive CD8+ T cells were stringently defined as CD45RO-CCR7+CD27+CD95-. Peripheral blood mononuclear cells were isolated from buffy coats using standard density gradient centrifugation. Naive CXCR3-negative and CXCR3-positive CD8+ T cells were flow-sorted on a FACSAria III. An RNeasy Mini Kit was used to extract total RNA from the sorted cells. CDR1 and CDR2 (MNHEY, SVGEGT) derive from the germline V gene. From the cysteine through the phenylalanine, the CDR3 covers 15 amino acids. The coding DNA is unavailable. Sequencer: NextSeq 550. The Human TCR Profiling Kit (MiLaboratory) was used to prepare UMI-labeled 5' RACE TRB cDNA libraries. cDNA synthesis used the entire amount of extracted RNA, and PCR amplification then used the entire amount of cDNA produced. Libraries were prepared in parallel with an identical number of PCR cycles. For the original study's pipeline: With a minimum of two reads required per UMI, MIGEC and MiXCR pulled out about 49,000 +/- 11,000 unique UMI-labeled TRB cDNA molecules from each library. On average, roughly 40,000 +/- 10,000 functional in-frame TRB CDR3 nucleotide clonotypes lacking stop codons were found per library. After downsampling to 5000 UMI-labeled TRB molecules per sample, diversity metrics such as normalized Shannon-Wiener and Chao1 were calculated in VDJtools. VDJtools was used to calculate clonotype-size-weighted physicochemical properties of the central five CDR3 residues, namely interaction energy, strength, volume and Kidera factor 4. TCRdb reprocessed the reads and lists each CDR3 protein sequence as a single entry, with no DNA. The V and J calls were not made by the authors but by TCRdb's processing. The sample table holds about 98,000 distinct CDR3 sequences. The ten largest make up about 1% of the sample.

Concerning this clonotype itself: This receptor's antigen is unknown.

Sequenced sample: naive CXCR3+ CD8+ T cells from blood. The sample's cell subset or site label, in plain terms: CD45RO-CCR7+CD27+CD95- naive CD8+ T cells expressing CXCR3 (TNR3+). The sequence was obtained from a human donor in good health. Some clones in this sample may be carry-over from other donors' samples. The rearrangement combines TRBV6-2 or TRBV6-3 with TRBJ2-1; TCRdb picks TRBD2, but there is no DNA to check that call. The CDR3 protein: CASSYLAGGGNEQFF.